The rows below give T cell receptor beta chains drawn from one sample of a study of cytomegalovirus exposure and HLA in healthy donors. This table comes from immunoSEQ multiplex PCR, and its TCRdb copy is limited to in-frame clones, with some not included. The repertoire holds more than 120,000 clones, with 75% to 85% as singletons. Specimen: PBMCs. Receptor source: a woman in her 40s in good health and CMV-seropositive. CDR3s include the opening cysteine and the closing phenylalanine or tryptophan. Expanded clones are given a class, and other clones once, few, many or no size at all.

TRBV2	TRBJ2-7	NA	12	CASKSGYGEQYF
TRBV19	TRBJ1-5	once	15	CASSIQRYSNQPQHF
TRBV5-8	TRBJ2-3	NA	16	CASSYRDTSSTDTQYF
TRBV19	TRBJ2-2	few	18	CASSIGLAGGSNTGELFF
TRBV5-1	TRBJ2-1	NA	17	CASSLVVLAGVVDEQFF
TRBV10-3	TRBJ1-1	NA	14	CAIKQQGGDTEAFF
TRBV15	TRBJ1-2	NA	14	CATSRDREPYGYTF
TRBV6-6	TRBJ2-7	NA	12	CASRLRHYEQYF
TRBV2	TRBJ1-2	NA	13	CASTTGGFYGYTF
TRBV7-2	TRBJ1-5	once	15	CASRPTGTLNQPQHF
TRBV28	TRBJ1-2	once	13	CASSLSEGAGYTF
TRBV5-8	TRBJ1-1	few	16	CASSRGGGAGNTEAFF
TRBV5-1	TRBJ2-1	once	11	CASSLDIEQFF
TRBV19	TRBJ2-7	NA	13	CASSSLRSHEQYF
TRBV25-1	TRBJ1-4	once	13	CATRRGGSGKLFF
TRBV5-4	TRBJ2-5	NA	14	CASSWVANQETQYF
TRBV7-9	TRBJ2-3	few	17	CSSSLDRAGMVADTQYF